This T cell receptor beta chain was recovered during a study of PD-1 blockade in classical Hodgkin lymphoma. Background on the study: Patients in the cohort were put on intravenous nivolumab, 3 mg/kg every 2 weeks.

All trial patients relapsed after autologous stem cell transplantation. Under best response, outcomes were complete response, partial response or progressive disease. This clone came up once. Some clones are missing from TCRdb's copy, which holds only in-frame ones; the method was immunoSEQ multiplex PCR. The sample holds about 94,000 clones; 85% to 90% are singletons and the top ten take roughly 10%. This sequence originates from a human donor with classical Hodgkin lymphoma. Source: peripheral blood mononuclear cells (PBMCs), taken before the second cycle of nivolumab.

CDR3 bases: TGTGCCAGCAGCTTATATGGTATCAATTCACCCCTCCACTTT. This encodes CASSLYGINSPLHF. The chain is built from TRBV11-2 and TRBJ1-6; D is undetermined. V was cut by 2 bases and J by 7 bases, with 9 bases left in between. Germline CDR1 SGHAT, CDR2 FQNNGV. This CDR3 has 14 residues.